A single sample gave rise to the 3 T cell receptor beta chains below, sequenced in a study of cytomegalovirus exposure and HLA in healthy donors. In the PCR, 60 Vbeta and 13 Jbeta primers were used. Measured with immunoSEQ multiplex PCR; TCRdb has only the in-frame clones, and not every one. The sample records about 150,000 clones, approximately 72% being singletons. The specimen was PBMCs. These receptors were obtained from a woman aged 55-75 years in good health and CMV-seronegative.

This clone was seen only a few times. The rearrangement links TRBV2 to TRBJ2-5; possible D gene TRBD2, 7 bases. Trimming cost V 8 bases and J 5 bases, with 15 bases left between them. Germline V lookup: CDR1 SNHLY, CDR2 FYNNEI. This CDR3 is built from 13 residues. CDR3 amino acids: CASRGGGQETQYF. CDR3 sequence (DNA): TGTGCCAGCCGTGGGGGGGGGCAGGAGACCCAGTACTTC.

J is TRBJ1-1 and V is TRBV2; 10 nucleotides align to TRBD1. This CDR3 has 14 residues. CDR1 and CDR2 (germline): SNHLY, FYNNEI. J gave up 4 bases and V 6 bases, and 5 bases lay outside the gene matches. Here the CDR3 reads CASSAGTGVTEAFF. Written as DNA, the CDR3 is TGTGCCAGCAGCGCCGGGACAGGGGTCACTGAAGCTTTCTTT.

The chain carries TRBV7-2 and TRBJ1-1; 8 bases agree with TRBD1. V lost 3 bases to trimming and J lost 0 bases; unmatched junction nucleotides: 3. This CDR3 spans 15 amino acids. The germline gives CDR1 SGHTA, CDR2 FQGNSA. For the CDR3, the DNA is TGTGCCAGCAGCTTCGGGACAGGTATGAACACTGAAGCTTTCTTT. Translation gives CASSFGTGMNTEAFF.